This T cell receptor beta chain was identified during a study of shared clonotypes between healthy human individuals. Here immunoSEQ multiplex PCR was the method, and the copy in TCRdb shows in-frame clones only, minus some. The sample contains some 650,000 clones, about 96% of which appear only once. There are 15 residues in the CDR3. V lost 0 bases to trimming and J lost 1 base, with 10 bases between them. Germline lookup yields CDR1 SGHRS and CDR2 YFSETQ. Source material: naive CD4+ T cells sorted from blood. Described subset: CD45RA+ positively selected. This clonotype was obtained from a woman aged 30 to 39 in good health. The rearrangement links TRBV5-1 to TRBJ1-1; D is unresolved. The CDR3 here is CASSLDPSGNTEAFF. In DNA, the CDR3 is TGCGCCAGCAGCTTGGATCCCTCGGGGAACACTGAAGCTTTCTTT.